The next 11 T cell receptor beta chains were all read from a single sample in a study of blood T cell repertoires in COVID-19. Clones were sequenced by immunoSEQ multiplex PCR, and TCRdb holds only the in-frame ones, with some missing. The table lists 100,000 to 150,000 clones, 70% to 90% of them singletons, with roughly 4% in the top ten. Input material: peripheral blood. These receptors all stem from a woman between 45 and 60 years old with acute or convalescent COVID-19.

Concerning this clone itself: An end of the junction differs from the germline gene, which may be a read error. The chain carries TRBV7-7 and TRBJ2-5; maybe TRBD1 (6 bases). CDR1 SSHAT and CDR2 FNYEAQ come from the germline V gene (reference sequence). This CDR3 region has 14 residues. The CDR3 DNA is TGTGCTAGCAGCTTAGATGGCCTAGGGGGGACCCAGTACTTC. This translates into CASSLDGLGGTQYF. Using reference TRBV7-7 and TRBJ2-5 for the parts outside the CDR3, the full variable domain is GAGVSQSPRYKVTKRGQDVTLRCDPISSHATLYWYQQALGQGPEFLTYFNYEAQPDKSGLPSDRFSAERPEGSISTLTIQRTEQRDSAMYRCASSLDGLGGTQYFGPGTRLLVL.

The chain carries TRBV7-9 and TRBJ2-3; a weak D match, TRBD1 (6 bases). Germline CDR1 is SEHNR and CDR2 is FQNEAQ (reference sequence). Trimming left V 5 bases short and J 2 bases short, with 14 bases between. CDR3 size: 15 residues. The CDR3 is CASSLTEGVTDTQYF. For the CDR3, the DNA is TGTGCCAGCAGCCTCACCGAGGGGGTCACAGATACGCAGTATTTT. The full variable domain, with the rest looked up from reference TRBV7-9 and TRBJ2-3, is DTGVSQNPRHKITKRGQNVTFRCDPISEHNRLYWYRQTLGQGPEFLTYFQNEAQLEKSRLLSDRFSAERPKGSFSTLEIQRTEQGDSAMYLCASSLTEGVTDTQYFGPGTRLTVL.

The chain carries TRBV10-3 and TRBJ2-7, with D possibly TRBD1 on 6 matching bases. The germline gives CDR1 ENHRY, CDR2 SYGVKD. V was trimmed by 9 bases and J by 7 bases, leaving 16 bases between them. This CDR3 has 12 amino acids. This CDR3 reads CAISGQMKEQYF. For the CDR3, the DNA is TGTGCCATTTCAGGACAGATGAAAGAGCAGTACTTC.

The J gene is TRBJ1-1, the V gene TRBV29-1; TRBD1 is a possible D gene (6 bases). The CDR3 contains 12 residues. The ends were cut back, 5 bases at V and 5 bases at J, with 12 bases in the middle. Germline loops: CDR1 SQVTM, CDR2 ANQGSEA. The CDR3 reads CSVNRVLTEAFF. CDR3 in DNA: TGCAGCGTTAACAGGGTTCTAACTGAAGCTTTCTTT.

V and J are TRBV7-9 and TRBJ1-6; 8 nucleotides align to TRBD1. CDR1 is SEHNR, CDR2 FQNEAQ, per germline (reference sequence). With 9 bases clipped from V and 6 bases from J, the junction kept 4 bases outside the gene matches. The CDR3 runs to 13 residues. The CDR3 DNA reads TGTGCCAGTGTAACAGGGGGTAATTCACCCCTCCACTTT. It translates to CASVTGGNSPLHF.

This clone was counted a single time. The chain couples TRBV5-6 to TRBJ2-7, with D possibly matching TRBD1 (5 bases). Germline V gene sequence: CDR1 SGHDT, CDR2 YYEEEE. The CDR3 runs 13 residues. V lost 4 bases, J lost 3 bases, and 11 bases lay in between. CDR3 DNA sequence: TGTGCCAGCAGCCCGCAGGGTTACTACGAGCAGTACTTC. This translates into CASSPQGYYEQYF. Looking up the rest from reference TRBV5-6 and TRBJ2-7 gives the full variable domain: DAGVTQSPTHLIKTRGQQVTLRCSPKSGHDTVSWYQQALGQGPQFIFQYYEEEERQRGNFPDRFSGHQFPNYSSELNVNALLLGDSALYLCASSPQGYYEQYFGPGTRLTVT.

This clone occurred once. This chain links TRBV18 with TRBJ2-3; 7 positions match TRBD2. Germline values: CDR1 KGHSH, CDR2 LQKENI. CDR3 size: 16 residues. Losses at the gene ends were 2 bases for V and 5 bases for J; bases not matched to a gene: 10. The CDR3 DNA reads TGTGCCAGCTCACCAGATTTGGGCGGGAGCGAAGATACGCAGTATTTT. Encoded protein: CASSPDLGGSEDTQYF.

The CDR3 here is CASSRRDSDTGELFF. As DNA, the CDR3 is TGTGCCAGCAGCCGTCGGGACAGTGACACCGGGGAGCTGTTTTTT. The gene calls are TRBV7-3 and TRBJ2-2; 7 bases are shared with TRBD1. Germline assignment: CDR1 SGHTA and CDR2 FQGTGA. The CDR3 consists of 15 residues. J lost 3 bases, V lost 5 bases, and 6 bases had no gene match.

The gene calls are TRBV7-8 and TRBJ1-2; TRBD1 aligns across 8 bases. Germline loops: CDR1 SGHVS, CDR2 FQNEAQ. The CDR3 is 14 residues long. V trimming: 4 bases; J trimming: 2 bases; junction bases outside the gene matches: 3. The CDR3 loop is CASSWTGMNYGYTF. CDR3 nucleotides: TGTGCCAGCAGCTGGACAGGGATGAACTATGGCTACACCTTC.

This clone occurred once. The chain combines TRBV18 with TRBJ1-3; the match to TRBD1 covers 8 bases. J lost 4 bases, V lost 6 bases, and 8 bases had no gene match. Germline-derived CDR1 and CDR2 are KGHSH and LQKENI. There are 15 residues in the CDR3. As DNA, the CDR3 is TGTGCCAGCTCCCAGGACAGGGTGCTGGGAAACACCATATATTTT. Encoded protein: CASSQDRVLGNTIYF.

This clone is a singleton in its sample. V usage is TRBV19 and J usage is TRBJ2-3; 11 bases agree with TRBD2. Germline CDR1 reads LNHDA; CDR2 reads SQIVND (reference sequence). Unmatched junction bases numbered 9, after V lost 3 bases and J lost 4 bases. The CDR3 runs 17 residues. The CDR3 DNA reads TGTGCCAGTAGTATCCACCGTACTAGCGGGAGCCCAGATACGCAGTATTTT. Protein: CASSIHRTSGSPDTQYF.